This entry lists 31 T cell receptor beta chains sequenced from one sample in a study of read filtering for tumor transcriptome and immune sequencing. Molecular barcoded adaptors covering alpha/delta and beta/gamma chains were used on about 0.4 ug RNA. From the reads, TCRdb called clonotypes with MiXCR, one entry per CDR3 protein. The data contain over 45,000 distinct CDR3 sequences, 20% to 25% of them singletons. Input material: a population of CD138-negative cells sorted from bone marrow. Receptors originate from a donor older than 35 with multiple myeloma.

The chain uses TRBV2 and TRBJ1-2; D remains unclear. The germline gives CDR1 SNHLY, CDR2 FYNNEI. This CDR3 region has 15 residues. Trimming removed 5 bases from V and 0 bases from J, with 13 bases in between. This CDR3 reads CASSYGRRANYGYTF. The DNA of the CDR3 is TGTGCCAGCAGTTACGGACGTCGAGCTAACTATGGCTACACCTTC.

Concerning this clonotype: A much larger clone lies one base from this, so it may be a read error. The chain joins TRBV19 to TRBJ2-1, with D unclear. Germline assignment: CDR1 LNHDA and CDR2 SQIVND (reference sequence). This CDR3 comprises 11 residues. The CDR3 here is CASSMGYERFF. In DNA form, the CDR3 reads TGTGCCAGTAGTATGGGGTATGAGCGGTTCTTC. Combining the CDR3 with reference TRBV19 and TRBJ2-1 gives the whole variable domain DGGITQSPKYLFRKEGQNVTLSCEQNLNHDAMYWYRQDPGQGLRLIYYSQIVNDFQKGDIAEGYSVSREKKESFPLTVTSAQKNPTAFYLCASSMGYERFFGPGTRLTVL.

This clonotype showed up many times. The chain is built from TRBV5-5 and TRBJ2-6; no clear D gene. V shed 0 bases and J shed 0 bases, with 19 bases lying between them. The CDR3 runs to 20 residues. The germline V gene has CDR1 SGHKS and CDR2 YYEKEE (reference sequence). The CDR3 is CASSLAWLGSARSGANVLTF. The CDR3 DNA is TGTGCCAGCAGCTTGGCCTGGCTCGGATCCGCGCGCTCTGGGGCCAACGTCCTGACTTTC.

At least ten counts were recorded for this clonotype. The gene calls are TRBV5-5 and TRBJ2-7; 8 bases agree with TRBD2. The CDR3 is 15 residues long. V lost 0 bases and J lost 3; bases outside the gene matches: 5. Per the germline V gene, CDR1 is SGHKS and CDR2 is YYEKEE (reference sequence). The CDR3 protein is CASSLVSGTVYEQYF. The CDR3 DNA is TGTGCCAGCAGCTTGGTTAGCGGGACCGTCTACGAGCAGTACTTC.

This clonotype was observed many times. The chain uses TRBV29-1 and TRBJ2-5; D possibly uses TRBD1 or TRBD2 (6 bases each). There are 13 residues in the CDR3. V lost 6 bases, J lost 5 bases, and 16 bases lay in between. Germline loops: CDR1 SQVTM, CDR2 ANQGSEA. The CDR3 DNA reads as TGCAGCGTCGCCTTGGGGGGCCTTGAGACCCAGTACTTC. Protein: CSVALGGLETQYF.

This clonotype has a count of ten or more. V gene TRBV4-1 combines with J gene TRBJ2-3; 13 bases match TRBD2. The germline gives CDR1 MGHRA, CDR2 YSYEKL. V lost 4 bases to trimming and J lost 6 bases; unmatched junction nucleotides: 10. The CDR3 totals 17 residues. The CDR3 nucleotides read TGCGCCAGCAGCCGAGGGGGACTAGCGGGACCGCCGGATACGCAGTATTTT. It yields the protein CASSRGGLAGPPDTQYF.

This clonotype occurred a few times. This rearrangement joins TRBV20-1 to TRBJ1-6; TRBD1 agrees at 8 bases. Germline V gene lookup returns CDR1 DFQATT and CDR2 SNEGSKA (reference sequence). With 7 bases clipped from V and 2 bases from J, the junction kept 7 bases outside the gene matches. The CDR3 contains 15 residues. CDR3 DNA: TGCAGTGTCTCAGGGGGCACACCCTATAATTCACCCCTCCACTTT. This codes for CSVSGGTPYNSPLHF.

This clonotype was detected ten times or more. J is TRBJ1-1 and V is TRBV18; D uncertain. Germline values: CDR1 KGHSH, CDR2 LQKENI. This CDR3 is built from 13 residues. The ends were cut back, 3 bases at V and 1 base at J, with 6 bases in the middle. The chain's CDR3 is CASSPAGNTEAFF. CDR3 sequence (DNA): TGTGCCAGCTCACCCGCGGGGAACACTGAAGCTTTCTTT.

This clonotype has a count of ten or more. V usage is TRBV28 and J usage is TRBJ1-1, with D tentatively TRBD1 (5 bases). The CDR3 spans 14 residues. Trimming took 5 bases from V and 4 from J, leaving 14 bases between them. From germline, CDR1 is MDHEN and CDR2 SYDVKM. The CDR3 is CASSPASGGTEAFF. The CDR3 DNA follows: TGTGCCAGCAGTCCAGCGAGTGGGGGCACTGAAGCTTTCTTT.

At least ten counts were recorded for this clonotype. The J gene is TRBJ2-5, the V gene TRBV30; D ambiguous. The CDR3 loop spans 12 amino acids. The V gene's germline CDR1 is GTSNPN and CDR2 SVGIG (reference sequence). The ends were cut back, 4 bases at V and 7 bases at J, with 13 bases in the middle. The CDR3 loop is CAWNRGSGTQYF. The CDR3 coding sequence is TGTGCCTGGAACCGAGGCTCCGGGACCCAGTACTTC.

The chain joins TRBV6-1 to TRBJ2-1; the match to TRBD2 covers 13 bases. Losses at the gene ends were 5 bases for V and 7 bases for J; bases not matched to a gene: 14. This CDR3 has 18 amino acids. The germline V gene has CDR1 MNHNS and CDR2 SASEGT. CDR3 amino acids: CASSFSGLAGPDGNEQFF. The CDR3 coding sequence is TGTGCCAGCAGTTTCTCGGGACTAGCGGGGCCCGACGGGAATGAGCAGTTCTTC.

There are many counts of this clonotype. The J gene is TRBJ2-3, the V gene TRBV28; D perhaps matches TRBD2 (7 bases). With 5 bases removed from V and 0 bases from J, the gap between germline ends came to 15 bases. This CDR3 has 16 residues. In germline, CDR1 is MDHEN, CDR2 SYDVKM. The DNA for the CDR3 is TGTGCCAGCAGTGCTCCGAGGGGGGGGAGCACAGATACGCAGTATTTT. It specifies CASSAPRGGSTDTQYF.

This clonotype was seen many times. V and J are TRBV20-1 and TRBJ2-2; D gene ambiguous. CDR3 length equals 14 residues. The ends were cut back, 6 bases at V and 1 base at J, with 12 bases in the middle. Germline CDR1 reads DFQATT; CDR2 reads SNEGSKA (reference sequence). CDR3 residues: CSAASFKNTGELFF. CDR3 sequence (DNA): TGCAGTGCCGCGTCTTTCAAGAACACCGGGGAGCTGTTTTTT.

This clonotype was seen a few times. The CDR3 DNA is TGCAGCGTTGACTGGACAGGGAGCCACGAGCAGTACTTC. This encodes CSVDWTGSHEQYF. The gene calls are TRBV29-1 and TRBJ2-7; TRBD1 matches at 8 bases. The CDR3 has 13 amino acids. CDR1 is SQVTM, CDR2 ANQGSEA, per germline. J gave up 5 bases and V 3 bases, and 6 bases lay outside the gene matches.

This clonotype has a count of ten or more. The rearrangement links TRBV7-6 to TRBJ2-7; 9 bases line up with TRBD2. Looked up from germline, CDR1 is SGHVS and CDR2 is FNYEAQ. The CDR3 loop spans 13 amino acids. Unmatched junction bases numbered 6, after V lost 8 bases and J lost 4 bases. CDR3 residues: CASQELAGYEQYF. CDR3 coding DNA: TGTGCCAGCCAGGAACTAGCGGGTTACGAGCAGTACTTC.

This clonotype was observed at least ten times. V and J are TRBV29-1 and TRBJ2-2; maybe TRBD2 (5 bases). The CDR3 runs to 13 residues. Germline CDR1 reads SQVTM; CDR2 reads ANQGSEA. The V end lost 0 bases, the J end lost 5 bases, and 7 bases lay between the germline ends. In DNA form, the CDR3 reads TGCAGCGTTGAAGATCCGGGGACCGGGGAGCTGTTTTTT. Translated: CSVEDPGTGELFF.

As for this clonotype: The junction differs from germline at one of its ends, possibly a read error. The chain couples TRBV7-3 to TRBJ2-4; tentative D call: TRBD1 (6 bases). Germline V gene data show CDR1 as SGHTA and CDR2 as FQGTGA. The CDR3 contains 13 residues. CDR3 nucleotide sequence: TGTGCCGGCAGCTTAAGGACAGAAAACATTCAGTACTTC. This gives the protein CAGSLRTENIQYF. Full variable domain (outside the CDR3, taken from reference TRBV7-3 and TRBJ2-4): GAGVSQTPSNKVTEKGKYVELRCDPISGHTALYWYRQSLGQGPEFLIYFQGTGAADDSGLPNDRFFAVRPEGSVSTLKIQRTERGDSAVYLCAGSLRTENIQYFGAGTRLSVL.

This clonotype was counted ten times or more. The chain couples TRBV12-3 or TRBV12-4 to TRBJ2-1; D possibly corresponds to TRBD1 (5 bases). Trimming left V 6 bases short and J 6 bases short, with 9 bases between. The CDR3 loop spans 12 amino acids. The CDR3 DNA is TGTGCCAGCAGGCCCCAGGGCAATGAGCAGTTCTTC. The encoded protein is CASRPQGNEQFF.

This clonotype was recorded many times. This rearrangement joins TRBV6-5 to TRBJ2-1; D may be TRBD2 (6 bases). The CDR3 consists of 15 residues. CDR1 and CDR2 from the germline V gene are MNHEY and SVGAGI. V lost 5 bases, J lost 4 bases, and 15 bases lay in between. The CDR3 loop is CASSREMAQYNEQFF. The CDR3 DNA reads as TGTGCCAGCAGTCGGGAGATGGCCCAATACAATGAGCAGTTCTTC.

This clonotype occurred many times. The chain joins TRBV5-4 to TRBJ2-7; 8 bases agree with TRBD2. V gave up 4 bases and J gave up 3 bases; unmatched junction bases: 12. The V gene's germline CDR1 is SGHNT and CDR2 YYREEE (reference sequence). The length of the CDR3 is 16 residues. The DNA of the CDR3 is TGTGCCAGCAGCCCAAATACCCCGGGACTAGGCTACGAGCAGTACTTC. Residues: CASSPNTPGLGYEQYF.

The chain recombines TRBV18 with TRBJ1-1, with a weak D call TRBD1 (6 bases). Germline V lookup: CDR1 KGHSH, CDR2 LQKENI. V lost 4 bases and J lost 7, with 16 bases in between. The CDR3 extends over 14 amino acids. This CDR3 is CASSRDGQLIEAFF. DNA of the CDR3: TGTGCCAGCTCACGTGACGGACAGTTAATTGAAGCTTTCTTT. Filled out from reference TRBV18 and TRBJ1-1, the complete variable domain reads NAGVMQNPRHLVRRRGQEARLRCSPMKGHSHVYWYRQLPEEGLKFMVYLQKENIIDESGMPKERFSAEFPKEGPSILRIQQVVRGDSAAYFCASSRDGQLIEAFFGQGTRLTVV.

In the case of this clonotype: It is likely a read error, because the conserved phenylalanine at the end of the CDR3 is missing. This chain uses TRBV6-6 with TRBJ1-1, with D unclear. The CDR3 consists of 14 residues. The germline gives CDR1 MNHNY, CDR2 SVGAGI (reference sequence). The CDR3 bases are TGTGCCAGCAGTTACGGGCAATTGAACACCGAAGCTTTCGTT. As protein: CASSYGQLNTEAFV.

This clonotype was counted a few times. The chain carries TRBV6-6 and TRBJ1-1; 8 bases align to TRBD1. CDR1 and CDR2 from the germline V gene are MNHNY and SVGAGI (reference sequence). The CDR3 extends over 13 amino acids. Trimming cost V 6 bases and J 3 bases; bases outside gene matches: 3. CDR3 DNA: TGTGCCAGCAGAACAGGGGGAGACACTGAAGCTTTCTTT. This sequence encodes CASRTGGDTEAFF.

This clonotype appeared many times. V and J are TRBV20-1 and TRBJ2-5; D not resolved. Germline CDR1 and CDR2: DFQATT and SNEGSKA (reference sequence). V lost 1 base and J 5 bases, leaving 11 bases between the germline ends. This CDR3 is 13 amino acids long. The CDR3 spells CSARVQFRETQYF. For the CDR3, the DNA is TGCAGTGCTAGAGTTCAGTTTAGGGAGACCCAGTACTTC.

The chain links TRBV20-1 to TRBJ1-2, with D unclear. The CDR3 extends over 13 amino acids. Between the trimmed V and J ends, which lost 5 bases and 6 bases, there was a span of 16 bases. Per germline, CDR1 DFQATT and CDR2 SNEGSKA (reference sequence). CDR3 sequence: CSAPVSPKNGYTF. CDR3 in DNA: TGCAGTGCTCCGGTGTCTCCTAAGAATGGCTACACCTTC.

This clonotype was detected a few times. J is TRBJ1-3 and V is TRBV29-1; 10 bases line up with TRBD1. CDR3 length: 14 amino acids. The germline V gene encodes CDR1 SQVTM and CDR2 ANQGSEA. Trimming at V came to 3 bases and at J to 4 bases, leaving 3 bases not matched to a gene. The DNA for the CDR3 is TGCAGCGTTGAGACAGGGGGCATCGGAAACACCATATATTTT. It is translated as CSVETGGIGNTIYF. The complete variable domain, with remaining parts taken from reference TRBV29-1 and TRBJ1-3, reads SAVISQKPSRDICQRGTSLTIQCQVDSQVTMMFWYRQQPGQSLTLIATANQGSEATYESGFVIDKFPISRPNLTFSTLTVSNMSPEDSSIYLCSVETGGIGNTIYFGEGSWLTVV.

This clonotype was found a few times. The chain employs TRBV4-1 and TRBJ1-1, with 7 bases lining up with TRBD1. The CDR3 is 14 residues long. Per the germline V gene, CDR1 is MGHRA and CDR2 is YSYEKL. With 0 bases clipped from V and 6 bases from J, the junction kept 4 bases outside the gene matches. CDR3 residues: CASSQDKQGAEAFF. CDR3 in DNA: TGCGCCAGCAGCCAAGATAAGCAGGGGGCTGAAGCTTTCTTT.

Concerning this clonotype itself: Compared with germline, one end of the junction differs, possibly owing to a read error. V usage is TRBV7-2 and J usage is TRBJ1-1; a weak D match, TRBD1 (6 bases). Germline values: CDR1 SGHTA, CDR2 FQGNSA. The CDR3 sequence is 14 residues long. The CDR3 nucleotides are TGTGCCAGCAGCCGCCCGCGGGGGCAGAGCGAAGCTTCCTTT. It codes for CASSRPRGQSEASF.

To note about this clonotype: Germline and junction disagree at one end, which may indicate a read error. CDR3 nucleotide sequence: TGCGCCAGCACAGACGGGACAGGATCCTACGAGCAGTACTTT. It encodes CASTDGTGSYEQYF. The chain is built from TRBV5-1 and TRBJ2-7, with TRBD1 identical over 8 bases. This CDR3 is 14 amino acids long. Germline values: CDR1 SGHRS, CDR2 YFSETQ.

This clonotype was counted ten times or more. The rearrangement links TRBV11-2 to TRBJ2-1, with a weak D call TRBD1 (7 bases). CDR1 and CDR2 (germline): SGHAT, FQNNGV. The CDR3 loop spans 17 amino acids. V was clipped by 4 bases and J by 2 bases, with 18 bases between them. The CDR3 is CASSSTGVGGPYNEQFF. In DNA, the CDR3 is TGTGCCAGCAGCTCCACAGGGGTGGGGGGACCCTACAATGAGCAGTTCTTC.

This clonotype came up many times. The V and J genes are TRBV5-1 and TRBJ2-7; TRBD1 matches at 9 bases. The CDR3 totals 15 residues. Germline V gene data show CDR1 as SGHRS and CDR2 as YFSETQ. J gave up 5 bases and V 4 bases, and 10 bases lay outside the gene matches. CDR3 in amino acids: CASSDTGTGSHEQYF. For the CDR3, the DNA is TGCGCCAGCAGCGACACCGGGACAGGGTCCCACGAGCAGTACTTC.